The 29 T cell receptor beta chains given below trace back to one sample, sequenced in a study of cytotoxic CD8 clonotypes in ibrutinib-treated CLL. Assay used: immunoSEQ multiplex PCR; TCRdb lists only in-frame clones, some missing. Among roughly 130,000 clones listed, 91% were seen once. The sample here was PBMCs, taken after 12 months of ibrutinib treatment. The receptors derive from a human donor with chronic lymphocytic leukemia.

The chain recombines TRBV2 with TRBJ2-1; D is possibly TRBD1 (6 bases). Trimming left V 6 bases short and J 8 bases short, with 20 bases between. CDR3 length equals 15 residues. From germline, CDR1 is SNHLY and CDR2 FYNNEI. The CDR3 DNA sequence: TGTGCCAGCAGCCAGGGGACGACCCCGCGACATGAGCAGTTCTTC. The encoded protein is CASSQGTTPRHEQFF.

Only one count was recorded for this clone. The V and J genes are TRBV28 and TRBJ2-5; D not resolved. Trimming removed 3 bases from V and 5 bases from J, with 4 bases in between. This CDR3 region has 11 residues. Germline assignment: CDR1 MDHEN and CDR2 SYDVKM. CDR3 in amino acids: CASSLTETQYF. DNA for the CDR3: TGTGCCAGCAGTTTGACGGAGACCCAGTACTTC.

The chain links TRBV7-9 to TRBJ2-6; D not resolved. CDR3 size: 15 residues. The germline V gene has CDR1 SEHNR and CDR2 FQNEAQ (reference sequence). V lost 2 bases, J lost 2 bases, and 7 bases lay in between. The CDR3 nucleotides read TGTGCCAGCAGCTTATACCAGACTGGGGCCAACGTCCTGACTTTC. Protein sequence: CASSLYQTGANVLTF.

As regards this clone: The junction does not match germline at one end; this may be a read error. This chain joins TRBV7-7 and TRBJ2-1, with 11 bases aligning to TRBD2. Germline V gives CDR1 SSHAT, CDR2 FNYEAQ (reference sequence). CDR3 length: 15 residues. The chain's CDR3 is CASSHGTSGYNEQFF. CDR3 sequence (DNA): TGTGCTAGCAGCCACGGGACTAGCGGATACAATGAGCAGTTCTTC.

This chain links TRBV7-8 with TRBJ2-7, with 9 bases aligning to TRBD1. J was trimmed by 2 bases and V by 4 bases; bases with no gene match: 6. Looked up from germline, CDR1 is SGHVS and CDR2 is FQNEAQ. The CDR3 contains 15 residues. This CDR3 reads CASSSGQGLTYEQYF. The CDR3 coding sequence is TGTGCCAGCAGCTCGGGACAGGGTTTGACCTACGAGCAGTACTTC. Drawing the rest from reference TRBV7-8 and TRBJ2-7, the complete variable domain is GAGVSQSPRYKVAKRGQDVALRCDPISGHVSLFWYQQALGQGPEFLTYFQNEAQLDKSGLPSDRFFAERPEGSVSTLKIQRTQQEDSAVYLCASSSGQGLTYEQYFGPGTRLTVT.

This sequence joins TRBV4-3 and TRBJ1-4; the D is unclear. The CDR3 consists of 17 residues. Trimming stripped 1 base from V and 10 bases from J, with 22 bases between. CDR1 is LGHNA and CDR2 is YSLEER in the germline V gene. The CDR3 here is CASSQGRTSVGFGKLFF. The CDR3 coding sequence is TGCGCCAGCAGCCAAGGCCGAACCAGCGTAGGGTTCGGAAAACTGTTTTTT.

This chain joins TRBV27 and TRBJ2-7; 12 bases match TRBD2. Trimming cost V 4 bases and J 5 bases; bases outside gene matches: 3. Germline V CDR1 and CDR2: MNHEY, SMNVEV (reference sequence). This CDR3 contains 14 residues. CDR3: CASSSGLAGNEQYF. CDR3 sequence (DNA): TGTGCCAGCAGTTCCGGACTAGCGGGAAACGAGCAGTACTTC.

The gene calls are TRBV28 and TRBJ2-1; D is perhaps TRBD2 (6 bases). With 6 bases removed from V and 1 base from J, the gap between germline ends came to 13 bases. This CDR3 spans 15 amino acids. Germline CDR1 MDHEN, CDR2 SYDVKM. CDR3 bases: TGTGCCAGCAGCCGGAGCGGGTTTTCCTACAATGAGCAGTTCTTC. This encodes CASSRSGFSYNEQFF.

V usage is TRBV5-1 and J usage is TRBJ1-2; 9 positions match TRBD1. Germline-derived CDR1 and CDR2 are SGHRS and YFSETQ. V lost 6 bases and J lost 4; bases outside the gene matches: 7. The CDR3 is made up of 14 amino acids. The CDR3: CASTPPGQGYGYTF. The CDR3, as DNA: TGCGCCAGCACCCCACCGGGACAGGGCTATGGCTACACCTTC.

This clone showed up just a few times. The chain is built from TRBV6-5 and TRBJ2-7, with D unclear. The CDR3 has 14 amino acids. CDR1 is MNHEY and CDR2 is SVGAGI in the germline V gene. V shed 6 bases and J shed 3 bases, with 15 bases lying between them. The CDR3 coding sequence is TGTGCCAGCAGCCCTTGGGCTGGCTTCTACGAGCAGTACTTC. Its protein is CASSPWAGFYEQYF.

This chain uses TRBV7-2 with TRBJ2-7; D is uncertain. Trimming took off 1 base at V and 2 bases at J, with 15 bases between the two ends. This CDR3 region has 16 residues. Germline lookup yields CDR1 SGHTA and CDR2 FQGNSA. The CDR3 DNA reads TGTGCCAGCAGCTTAGATAGTAGCCCACTACCCTACGAGCAGTACTTC. Its translation is CASSLDSSPLPYEQYF.

J is TRBJ1-1 and V is TRBV11-2; no clear D. There are 14 residues in the CDR3. Germline V CDR1 and CDR2: SGHAT, FQNNGV. The V end was cut by 2 bases, the J end by 0 bases, with 7 bases between. CDR3 amino acids: CASSLQTMNTEAFF. CDR3 nucleotides: TGTGCCAGCAGCTTACAGACCATGAACACTGAAGCTTTCTTT.

The gene calls are TRBV9 and TRBJ2-5; 14 bases are a match to TRBD2. Germline V gene lookup returns CDR1 SGDLS and CDR2 YYNGEE. The trim removed 2 bases at V and 0 bases at J, leaving 3 bases unmatched. The CDR3 covers 17 residues. The CDR3 region is CASSVEGLAGDQETQYF. The CDR3 coding sequence is TGTGCCAGCAGCGTGGAGGGACTAGCGGGGGACCAAGAGACCCAGTACTTC.

V gene TRBV6-5 combines with J gene TRBJ1-2; D perhaps matches TRBD1 (6 bases). This CDR3 has 13 amino acids. Germline values: CDR1 MNHEY, CDR2 SVGAGI. Trimming removed 8 bases from V and 5 bases from J, with 15 bases in between. The CDR3 loop reads CASGLGAGYGYTF. As DNA, the CDR3 is TGTGCCAGCGGATTGGGGGCCGGATATGGCTACACCTTC.

The chain has TRBV29-1 and TRBJ2-1; the D gene is possibly TRBD1 (5 bases). The V end was cut by 4 bases, the J end by 3 bases, with 19 bases between. CDR3 length: 16 amino acids. CDR1 is SQVTM, CDR2 ANQGSEA, per germline. The CDR3 nucleotides read TGCAGCGTTGCCCTTATCACTGCCGACAGCTACAATGAGCAGTTCTTC. It encodes CSVALITADSYNEQFF.

This chain links TRBV25-1 with TRBJ2-3; 9 bases line up with TRBD1. The CDR3 is 15 amino acids. V trimming: 4 bases; J trimming: 3 bases; junction bases outside the gene matches: 5. Per germline, CDR1 MGHDK and CDR2 SYGVNS. CDR3 nucleotides: TGTGCCAGCAGTGGGACAGGGGATAATACAGATACGCAGTATTTT. Translation gives CASSGTGDNTDTQYF.

The CDR3 is CASSEYSFQETQYF. As DNA, the CDR3 is TGTGCCAGCAGTGAATACAGCTTCCAAGAGACCCAGTACTTC. This sequence joins TRBV2 and TRBJ2-5, with D uncertain. The V gene lost 2 bases and the J gene lost 1 base, with 8 bases spanning the gap. This CDR3 is built from 14 residues. Germline V gene data show CDR1 as SNHLY and CDR2 as FYNNEI.

The chain employs TRBV6-5 and TRBJ2-2; maybe TRBD1 (6 bases). The CDR3 length is 14 residues. Germline V gene data show CDR1 as MNHEY and CDR2 as SVGAGI. The V end lost 4 bases, the J end lost 1 base, and 7 bases lay between the germline ends. The CDR3 DNA reads as TGTGCCAGCAGTTGGGGACAGAACACCGGGGAGCTGTTTTTT. Protein: CASSWGQNTGELFF.

The rearrangement uses TRBV9 and TRBJ2-3, with a possible D match to TRBD1 (5 bases). The CDR3 extends over 14 amino acids. The V and J ends lost 0 bases and 4 bases respectively, with 9 bases between them. Germline V gene lookup returns CDR1 SGDLS and CDR2 YYNGEE. In DNA, the CDR3 is TGTGCCAGCAGCGTAGAGCTAGGGGCAGATACGCAGTATTTT. Protein: CASSVELGADTQYF.

Concerning this clone itself: At the DNA level, this CDR3 is encoded by other sequences in the same sample as well. The V gene is TRBV5-6, the J gene TRBJ2-7; tentative D call: TRBD1 (5 bases). The germline V gene has CDR1 SGHDT and CDR2 YYEEEE. The CDR3 runs 15 residues. V was trimmed by 0 bases and J by 3 bases, leaving 13 bases between them. The CDR3 region is CASSLVSYRSYEQYF. For the CDR3, the DNA is TGTGCCAGCAGCTTGGTATCTTACAGGAGCTACGAGCAGTACTTC.

The rearrangement links TRBV7-9 to TRBJ2-2; TRBD1 matches 11 bases. Germline CDR1 is SEHNR and CDR2 is FQNEAQ (reference sequence). The CDR3 loop spans 15 amino acids. V was pared by 4 bases and J by 4 bases, with 2 bases of the junction left unmatched. The CDR3 DNA reads TGTGCCAGCAGCTCGGACAGGGGGCGCACCGGGGAGCTGTTTTTT. Protein product: CASSSDRGRTGELFF.

The J gene is TRBJ1-1, the V gene TRBV10-3; D is unclear. The germline V gene encodes CDR1 ENHRY and CDR2 SYGVKD. V was shortened by 0 bases and J by 1 base, with 6 bases between the two germline ends. The CDR3 extends over 14 amino acids. CDR3 protein: CAISESEGNTEAFF. Here the CDR3 DNA reads TGTGCCATCAGTGAGTCAGAGGGGAACACTGAAGCTTTCTTT.

This clone was counted a few times. The rearrangement joins TRBV7-6 to TRBJ2-7; 12 bases are shared with TRBD2. CDR3 length: 15 residues. V lost 1 base, J lost 6 bases, and 4 bases stayed unmatched. CDR1 SGHVS and CDR2 FNYEAQ come from the germline V gene. Written as DNA, the CDR3 is TGTGCCAGCAGCTTAGACCGACTAGCGGGAGCCGAGCAGTACTTC. Amino acid sequence: CASSLDRLAGAEQYF.

This chain connects TRBV28 to TRBJ2-1; D tentatively fits TRBD1 or TRBD2 (6 bases each). The CDR3 sequence is 19 residues long. V lost 5 bases, J lost 12 bases, and 35 bases lay in between. The germline gives CDR1 MDHEN, CDR2 SYDVKM. The CDR3 DNA follows: TGTGCCAGCAGTCTACTGGCGGGGACAAGAATGATTGAGGGGAGAGGGCAGTTCTTC. This codes for CASSLLAGTRMIEGRGQFF.

The chain is built from TRBV6-6 and TRBJ2-1, with D possibly being TRBD1 or TRBD2 (6 bases each). The germline V and J ends were trimmed by 1 base and 4 bases, with 14 bases remaining between them. CDR3 length equals 16 residues. CDR1 is MNHNY and CDR2 is SVGAGI in the germline V gene (reference sequence). In nucleotides, the CDR3 is TGTGCCAGCAGTTACTATATGGGGGGCCTTTACAATGAGCAGTTCTTC. The encoded protein is CASSYYMGGLYNEQFF.

V is TRBV1 and J is TRBJ2-7; TRBD2 is taken as the D call from the table, unchecked against the DNA. TRBV1 is annotated as a pseudogene. The CDR3 is 13 amino acids. CDR3 DNA: TGCACCAGCAGCCAAGATCGGGACTGGGGGGAGTACTTC. Its translation is CTSSQDRDWGEYF.

This sequence joins TRBV6-5 and TRBJ2-1; D is perhaps TRBD1 (6 bases). This CDR3 region has 14 residues. Trimming cost V 6 bases and J 8 bases, with 17 bases left between them. Germline loops: CDR1 MNHEY, CDR2 SVGAGI. The CDR3: CASRKGDVGDEQFF. The CDR3 DNA sequence: TGTGCCAGCAGAAAGGGGGATGTTGGGGATGAGCAGTTCTTC.

In this sample, this clone turned up once. The gene calls are TRBV19 and TRBJ2-2; unclear D gene. CDR1 is LNHDA and CDR2 is SQIVND in the germline V gene (reference sequence). Deletions cut 6 bases from V and 0 bases from J, with 8 bases between. The CDR3 length is 14 residues. The CDR3 coding sequence is TGTGCCAGTAGGACACGGACGAACACCGGGGAGCTGTTTTTT. It translates to CASRTRTNTGELFF.

The gene calls are TRBV4-3 and TRBJ2-5; TRBD2 matches at 12 bases. Losses at the gene ends were 4 bases for V and 2 bases for J; bases not matched to a gene: 11. The V gene's germline CDR1 is LGHNA and CDR2 YSLEER. CDR3 length: 18 amino acids. CDR3 protein: CASSPTHPTSGSQETQYF. In DNA form, the CDR3 reads TGCGCCAGCAGCCCGACCCACCCGACTAGCGGGAGTCAAGAGACCCAGTACTTC.